This T cell receptor beta chain originates from a study of control samples from healthy donors and cancer patients. The table lists this clone with a count of one. The length of the CDR3 is 13 residues. Germline-derived CDR1 and CDR2 are SGHNT and YYREEE (reference sequence). V was shortened by 4 bases and J by 5 bases, with 12 bases between the two germline ends. TCRdb keeps only in-frame clones here, not all; method: immunoSEQ multiplex PCR. The table records around 130,000 clones, roughly 84% of them present only once. Sequenced: blood. This TCR was sampled from a man aged 50-60 years in good health. The chain combines TRBV5-4 with TRBJ1-1, with D possibly matching TRBD1 (6 bases). The CDR3 coding sequence is TGTGCCAGCAGCCAGGACAGATGGACTGAAGCTTTCTTT. Encoded protein: CASSQDRWTEAFF. Supplemented by reference TRBV5-4 and TRBJ1-1, the full variable domain reads ETGVTQSPTHLIKTRGQQVTLRCSSQSGHNTVSWYQQALGQGPQFIFQYYREEENGRGNFPPRFSGLQFPNYSSELNVNALELDDSALYLCASSQDRWTEAFFGQGTRLTVV.